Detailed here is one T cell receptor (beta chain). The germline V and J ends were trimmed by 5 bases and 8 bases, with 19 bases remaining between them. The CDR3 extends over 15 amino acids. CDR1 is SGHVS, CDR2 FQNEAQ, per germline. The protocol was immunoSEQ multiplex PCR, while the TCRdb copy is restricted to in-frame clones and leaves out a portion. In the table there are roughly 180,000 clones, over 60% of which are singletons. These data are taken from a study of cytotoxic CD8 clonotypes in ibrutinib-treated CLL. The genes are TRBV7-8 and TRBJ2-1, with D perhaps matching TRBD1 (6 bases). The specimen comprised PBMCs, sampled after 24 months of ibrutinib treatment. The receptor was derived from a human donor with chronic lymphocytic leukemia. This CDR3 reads CASSRRDTYAYEQFF. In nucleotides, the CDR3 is TGTGCCAGCAGCCGACGGGACACCTATGCCTATGAGCAGTTCTTC.